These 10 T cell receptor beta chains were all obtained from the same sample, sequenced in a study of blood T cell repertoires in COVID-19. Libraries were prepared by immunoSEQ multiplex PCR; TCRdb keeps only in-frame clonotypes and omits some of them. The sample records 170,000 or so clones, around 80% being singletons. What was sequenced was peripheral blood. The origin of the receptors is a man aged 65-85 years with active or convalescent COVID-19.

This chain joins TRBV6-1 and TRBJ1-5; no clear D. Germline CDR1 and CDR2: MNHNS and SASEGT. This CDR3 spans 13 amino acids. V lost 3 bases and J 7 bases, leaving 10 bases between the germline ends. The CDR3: CASSEREVQPQHF. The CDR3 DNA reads TGTGCCAGCAGTGAGAGGGAGGTCCAGCCCCAGCATTTT.

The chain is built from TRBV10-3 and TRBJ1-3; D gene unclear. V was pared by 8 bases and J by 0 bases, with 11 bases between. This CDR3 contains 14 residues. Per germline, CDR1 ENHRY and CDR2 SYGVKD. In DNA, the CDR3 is TGTGCCATCGCGGACGGGAGCTCTGGAAACACCATATATTTT. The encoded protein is CAIADGSSGNTIYF.

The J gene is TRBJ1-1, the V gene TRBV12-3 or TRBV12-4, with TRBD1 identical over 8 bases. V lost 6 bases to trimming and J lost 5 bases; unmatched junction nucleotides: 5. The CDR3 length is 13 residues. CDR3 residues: CASSGQGYTEAFF. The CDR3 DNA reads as TGTGCCAGCAGCGGACAGGGTTATACTGAAGCTTTCTTT.

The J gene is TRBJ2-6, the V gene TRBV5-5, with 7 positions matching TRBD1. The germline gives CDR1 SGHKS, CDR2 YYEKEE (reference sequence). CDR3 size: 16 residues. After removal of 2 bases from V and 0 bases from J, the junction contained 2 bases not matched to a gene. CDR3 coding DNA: TGTGCCAGCAGCTTAGACAGGGCCTCTGGGGCCAACGTCCTGACTTTC. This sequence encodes CASSLDRASGANVLTF.

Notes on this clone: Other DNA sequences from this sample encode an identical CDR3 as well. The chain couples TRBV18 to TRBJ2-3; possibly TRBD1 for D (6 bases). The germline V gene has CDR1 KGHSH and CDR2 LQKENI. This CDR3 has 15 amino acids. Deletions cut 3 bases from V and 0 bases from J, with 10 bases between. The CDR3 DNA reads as TGTGCCAGCTCACCCCCCGGACAGAGCACAGATACGCAGTATTTT. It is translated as CASSPPGQSTDTQYF.

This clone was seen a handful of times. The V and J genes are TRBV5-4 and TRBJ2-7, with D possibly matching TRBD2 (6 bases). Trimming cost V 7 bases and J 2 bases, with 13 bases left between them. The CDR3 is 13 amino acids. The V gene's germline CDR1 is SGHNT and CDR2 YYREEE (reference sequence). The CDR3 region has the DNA TGTGCCAGCCGGGAGCTTCCGACCTACGAGCAGTACTTC. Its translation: CASRELPTYEQYF.

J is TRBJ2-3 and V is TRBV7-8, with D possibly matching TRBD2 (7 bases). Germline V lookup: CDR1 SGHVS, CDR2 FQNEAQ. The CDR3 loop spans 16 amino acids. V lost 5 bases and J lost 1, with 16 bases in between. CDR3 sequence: CASSRGGGGRTDTQYF. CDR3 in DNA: TGTGCCAGCAGCCGCGGAGGGGGGGGGCGCACAGATACGCAGTATTTT.

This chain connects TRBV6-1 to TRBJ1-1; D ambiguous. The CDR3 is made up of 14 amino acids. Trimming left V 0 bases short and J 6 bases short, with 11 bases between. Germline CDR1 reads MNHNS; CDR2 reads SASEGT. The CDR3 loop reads CASSEAQSFPEAFF. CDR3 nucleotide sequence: TGTGCCAGCAGTGAAGCGCAGTCTTTCCCTGAAGCTTTCTTT.

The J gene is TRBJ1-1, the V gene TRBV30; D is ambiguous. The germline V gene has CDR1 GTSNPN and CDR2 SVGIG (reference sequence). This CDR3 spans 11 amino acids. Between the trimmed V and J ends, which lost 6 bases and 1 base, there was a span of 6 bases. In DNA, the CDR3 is TGTGCCTGTGAGAGGAACACTGAAGCTTTCTTT. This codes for CACERNTEAFF.

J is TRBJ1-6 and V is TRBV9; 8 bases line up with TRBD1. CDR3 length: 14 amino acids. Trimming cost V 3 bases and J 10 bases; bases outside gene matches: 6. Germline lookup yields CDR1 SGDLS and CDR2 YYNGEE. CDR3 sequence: CASSAYTGGSPLHF. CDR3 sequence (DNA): TGTGCCAGCAGCGCTTATACAGGGGGATCACCCCTCCACTTT.